A selection of T cell receptor beta chains follows, all from one sample in a study of OX40 agonist ivuxolimab in advanced cancers. The table came from immunoSEQ multiplex PCR; TCRdb's copy has only in-frame clones and leaves some out. The sample consists of tens of thousands of clones, around 87% of them appearing once. Sequences were derived from CD4+ or CD8+ T cells sorted from blood, sampled in a trial of the OX40 agonist ivuxolimab. Receptors were obtained from an adult with an advanced solid tumor such as melanoma, head and neck, liver or kidney cancer. CDR3s include the opening cysteine and the closing phenylalanine or tryptophan. Fields, in order: V gene, clone size, J gene, D gene, CDR3 DNA, CDR3 protein. The D gene is left open where the match is weak. Clone size is stated in some rows and not others, as once, few, many or a class when expanded.

TRBV29-1,NA,TRBJ2-5,NA,TGCAGCGGCTCCAGGGGAACCAGGGAGACCCAGTACTTC,CSGSRGTRETQYF
TRBV7-3,NA,TRBJ2-1,NA,TGTGCCAGCAGCCTTTCGGGAGACTATGAGCAGTTCTTC,CASSLSGDYEQFF
TRBV6-5,NA,TRBJ1-4,NA,TGTGCCAGCAGTTACTCCTACAGGGTGGAAAAACTGTTTTTT,CASSYSYRVEKLFF
TRBV6-6,few,TRBJ1-2,NA,TGTGCCAGCGGGCCGCGAGACAGAACTAACTATGGCTACACCTTC,CASGPRDRTNYGYTF
TRBV11-2,NA,TRBJ1-1,NA,TGTGCCAGCAGCGTAGGCTCTGAAGCTTTCTTT,CASSVGSEAFF
TRBV4-2,once,TRBJ2-3,NA,TGTGCCAGCAGCCCACGGGGGCTAGACACAGATACGCAGTATTTT,CASSPRGLDTDTQYF
TRBV6-4,NA,TRBJ2-3,NA,TGTGCCAGCAGTGACTCGAGGGGTTATACGCAGTATTTT,CASSDSRGYTQYF
TRBV11-2,few,TRBJ1-1,NA,TGTGCCAGCAGCCCTTCCCCGGGGACTGAAGCTTTCTTT,CASSPSPGTEAFF
TRBV7-8,NA,TRBJ2-2,TRBD2,TGTGCCAGCAGCGTAGCACGGACTAGGGGCACCGGGGAGCTGTTTTTT,CASSVARTRGTGELFF
TRBV28,NA,TRBJ2-7,NA,TGTGCCAGCAGTTTCGGGTTACCCTCCTACGAGCAGTACTTC,CASSFGLPSYEQYF
TRBV5-1,NA,TRBJ2-7,NA,TGCGCCAGCAGCTTGGCCGCAGGTCCCTACGAGCAGTACTTC,CASSLAAGPYEQYF
TRBV19,NA,TRBJ2-7,TRBD2,TGTGCCAGTAGTCGCGGACTAGCCTACGAGCAGTACTTC,CASSRGLAYEQYF
TRBV5-5,NA,TRBJ2-1,NA,TGTGCCAGCAGCCGCAGCCTCAGCTCCTACAATGAGCAGTTCTTC,CASSRSLSSYNEQFF
TRBV10-3,NA,TRBJ1-2,NA,TGTGCCATCAGTAGTGAGAACTATGGCTACACCTTC,CAISSENYGYTF
TRBV9,NA,TRBJ2-1,NA,TGTGCCAGCACCCTTAGCGGAAGCTCCTACAATGAGCAGTTCTTC,CASTLSGSSYNEQFF
TRBV19,once,TRBJ2-1,TRBD2,TGTGCCAGTAGTATAACCTCGCGGCGGGGGGCCTACAATGAGCAGTTCTTC,CASSITSRRGAYNEQFF
TRBV27,few,TRBJ1-6,NA,TGTGCCAGCAGTTCAGGGCGCCCCGGGAATTCACCCCTCCACTTT,CASSSGRPGNSPLHF
TRBV27,NA,TRBJ2-7,NA,TGTGCCAGCAGTGCGGGACAGAGAGACCACTACGAGCAGTACTTC,CASSAGQRDHYEQYF
TRBV4-3,NA,TRBJ1-1,NA,TGCGCCAGCAGCCAAGAGGAAGGGGACGAAGCTTTCTTT,CASSQEEGDEAFF
TRBV25-1,NA,TRBJ1-5,NA,TGTGCCAGCAGTTATAGCAATCAGCCCCAGCATTTT,CASSYSNQPQHF
TRBV5-4,NA,TRBJ1-2,TRBD1,TGTGCCAGCAGCCGAGCCCTGACAGGGATCTATGGCTACACCTTC,CASSRALTGIYGYTF
TRBV5-1,NA,TRBJ1-3,TRBD1,TGCGCCAGCAGAGCCGGGACAGGGGCTGGAAACACCATATATTTT,CASRAGTGAGNTIYF
TRBV11-2,NA,TRBJ1-1,NA,TGTGCCAGCAGCAGGCGGGGGGGCCTCGCGGCTTTCTTT,CASSRRGGLAAFF
TRBV5-6,NA,TRBJ2-4,NA,TGTGCCAGCAGCTTGGTCGGGTTAGAAAACATTCAGTACTTC,CASSLVGLENIQYF
TRBV7-2,NA,TRBJ2-1,TRBD2,TGTGCCAGCAGCTTATGGGGACTAGCATACAATGAGCAGTTCTTC,CASSLWGLAYNEQFF
TRBV18,NA,TRBJ2-1,NA,TGTGCCAGCTCACCATCCAATGAGCAGTTCTTC,CASSPSNEQFF